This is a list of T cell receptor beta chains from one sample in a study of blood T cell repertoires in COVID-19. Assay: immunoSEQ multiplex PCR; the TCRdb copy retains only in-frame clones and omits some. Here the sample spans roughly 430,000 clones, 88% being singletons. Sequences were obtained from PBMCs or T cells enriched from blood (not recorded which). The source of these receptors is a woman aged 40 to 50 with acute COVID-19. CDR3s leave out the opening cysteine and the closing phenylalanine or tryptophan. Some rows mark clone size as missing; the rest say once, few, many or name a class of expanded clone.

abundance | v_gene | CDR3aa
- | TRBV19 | ASSSGGPPTNTGELF
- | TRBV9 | ASSGTFSTGNTIY
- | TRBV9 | ASTESGNNEQF
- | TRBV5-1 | ASSVRGAYNEQF
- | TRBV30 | AWSAAPGQGRNTIY
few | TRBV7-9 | ASRSQGAFTGELF
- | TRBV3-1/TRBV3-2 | ASSFQQGAHSEAF
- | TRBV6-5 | ASYRTREAF
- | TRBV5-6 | ASSYGYEQY
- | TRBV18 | ASSPRLAGGKDTQY
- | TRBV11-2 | ASSSTTVSYEQY
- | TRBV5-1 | ASSQHGTGEGTEAF
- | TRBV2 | ASSERTGEHYGYT
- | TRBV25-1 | ASNKAGGTEAF
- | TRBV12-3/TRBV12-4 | AISGVNQPQH
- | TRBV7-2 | ASSPGGGNGYT
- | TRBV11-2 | ASSLAGGEYNEQF
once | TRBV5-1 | ASSLGGGASSYEQY
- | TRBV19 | ASSIYGTGNQPQH
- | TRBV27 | ASSVSGGAFDTQY
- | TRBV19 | ASSPQGAGQPQH
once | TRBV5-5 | ASSGIGSAGVGETQY
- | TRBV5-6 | ASSFGTGVGYT
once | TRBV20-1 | SASSGQLNTEAF
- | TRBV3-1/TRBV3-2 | ASSLTSSGNTIY
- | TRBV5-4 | ASSRDSLSYEQY
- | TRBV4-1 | ASSQVWASATNEKLF
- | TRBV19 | ASSISPRNEKLF
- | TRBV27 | ASSLSGVGRGGYT
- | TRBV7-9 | ASSLVGGVDLEAF
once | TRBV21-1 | ASSSLAGGLYNEQF
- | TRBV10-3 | AISRQGQGDEKLF
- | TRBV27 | ASSPFRGRVGTNEKLF
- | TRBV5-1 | ASSLTTAQETQY
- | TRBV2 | ASSDGGFSYNSPLH
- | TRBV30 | AWDSGTRDFGLF
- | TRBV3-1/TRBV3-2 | ASSPLDRGTEAF
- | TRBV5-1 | ASSLEGGNIQY
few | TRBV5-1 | ASSHDRGTEAF
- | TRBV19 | ASSMPGQGELF
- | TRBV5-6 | ASSSPYRGQETQY
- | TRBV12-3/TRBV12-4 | ASSLVGDTEAF
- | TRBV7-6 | ASGGGSYEQY
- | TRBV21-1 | ASSKLRGGDNQPQH
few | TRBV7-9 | ASSPSFVQGYNEQF
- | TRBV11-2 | ASSLVLAGDTDTQY
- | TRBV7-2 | ASSVSGGDDTQY
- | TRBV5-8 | ASSLWASGEHRVLF
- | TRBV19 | ASSKAGLSFYNEQF
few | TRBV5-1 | ASSLQVDSSYEQY
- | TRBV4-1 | ASSQDLEGSGDNEQF